Listed below are T cell receptor beta chains from one sample, sequenced in a study of tumor-infiltrating lymphocytes in primary liver carcinoma. TCRdb re-derived calls from the multiplex PCR reads in MiXCR, one entry per CDR3 protein. The sample has about 300,000 distinct CDR3 sequences; roughly 60% are singletons. Sequenced: peripheral blood. The source is a man aged 35 to 55 with primary liver carcinoma and hepatitis B virus infection. The CDR3 runs from the conserved cysteine through the conserved F or W. Fields, in order: J gene, clone size, V gene, D gene, CDR3 DNA, CDR3 protein. D genes are given only for firm matches. Expanded clones get a size class; other rows say once, few or many, or leave the size out.

TRBJ1-1 - TRBV29-1 - TGCGGCGTCCAAGAAGGGTACACTGAAGCTTTCTTT CGVQEGYTEAFF
TRBJ1-1 - TRBV12-3/TRBV12-4 TRBD1 TGTGCCACTAAAGGTCGACAGGGGAACATTGAAGCTTTCTTT CATKGRQGNIEAFF
TRBJ2-2 many TRBV7-8 TRBD2 TGTGCCAGCAGCGGGACTAGCACCGGGGAGCTGTTTTTT CASSGTSTGELFF
TRBJ2-7 - TRBV11-2 - TGTGCCAGCAGCTTAAGTACGCCCGGCGTTATCTACGATCAGTACTTC CASSLSTPGVIYDQYF
TRBJ2-7 once TRBV28 - TGTGCCAACAGTCCCTTGGCGGACCAGAGAGTCGAGTACTTC CANSPLADQRVEYF
TRBJ2-7 - TRBV12-3/TRBV12-4 - TGTGCCAGTAGTTTAGGCCTAGCGCGATCCTACGAGCTGTACTTC CASSLGLARSYELYF
TRBJ2-7 few TRBV6-5 - TGTGCCAGCAGTTACGGAGGGGGGCGCACATACGAGCAGTACTTC CASSYGGGRTYEQYF
TRBJ2-6 once TRBV11-2 - TGTGCCAGCGGCTCGACGAGAGGGGGAAATGGGGCCAACGTCCTGACTTTC CASGSTRGGNGANVLTF
TRBJ2-1 - TRBV7-9 - TGTGCCAGCAGCTCCCCTTACGGCAGGGTTGCAGGGGGGAGAGGTAATGAGCAGTTCTTC CASSSPYGRVAGGRGNEQFF
TRBJ2-3 once TRBV11-3 TRBD1 TGTGCCAGCAACTCCCGGACAGGGACAGGGGGGATCGACACAGATACGCAGTTTTTT CASNSRTGTGGIDTDTQFF
TRBJ2-3 - TRBV11-1 TRBD2 TGTGCCAGCAGCTTGGGTCTAGCGGGAGGGCCCAGCAAAGACACGCAGTATTTT CASSLGLAGGPSKDTQYF
TRBJ1-1 - TRBV5-1 - TGCGCCAGCAGCTCGGACAGTATGAACACTGAAGCTTTCTTT CASSSDSMNTEAFF
TRBJ2-3 - TRBV4-3 TRBD2 TGCGCCAGCAGCCAAGAACCCCTAGCGGGAGGGACAGATACGCAGTATTTT CASSQEPLAGGTDTQYF
TRBJ2-3 - TRBV4-2 TRBD2 TGTGCCCGCAGCCAAGAAGCTAGCGGGACAACAGATACGCAATATTTT CARSQEASGTTDTQYF
TRBJ1-6 many TRBV10-2 - TGCGCCAGCAGTGAGTCCACGGTTAATTCACCCCTCCACTTT CASSESTVNSPLHF
TRBJ2-7 many TRBV10-3 TRBD2 TGTGCCAGCTCTCCGGGACTAGCGGGCTCCTACGAGCAGTACTTC CASSPGLAGSYEQYF
TRBJ2-2 - TRBV6-6 TRBD2 TGTGCCAGCAGTACCCTTCCCTCACTAGCGGGAGGGGGGGTGGCCGGGGAGCTGTTTTTT CASSTLPSLAGGGVAGELFF
TRBJ2-6 once TRBV28 - TGTGCCAGCAAAGAACAGGCAACTGGGGCCAACATCCTGACTTTC CASKEQATGANILTF
TRBJ2-7 - TRBV14 - TGTGCCAGCAGCCCCTCCTCATATTGGGGGAACTCCTACGAGCAGTACTTC CASSPSSYWGNSYEQYF
TRBJ1-6 - TRBV7-9 - TGTGGCGCACAGAGCGTGGGGGCCGGCCGTAATTCACCCCTCCACTTT CGAQSVGAGRNSPLHF
TRBJ2-5 few TRBV11-2 TRBD2 TGTGCCAGCAGCTTAGGAGCTAGCGGGAGTCAAGAGACCCAGTACTTC CASSLGASGSQETQYF
TRBJ2-7 once TRBV29-1 - TGCAGCGTTAAAGAAGAACGGGACGGGAGCTACGAGCAGTACTTC CSVKEERDGSYEQYF
TRBJ2-7 - TRBV6-1 TRBD2 TGTGCCAGCAGTCCCCGGACTAGCGGGTTCTACAAGCAGTACTTC CASSPRTSGFYKQYF
TRBJ2-1 - TRBV11-2 - TGTGCCAGCACCCTTACCCCCGGGGCCGTACCGAAACATGGGCAGTTCTTC CASTLTPGAVPKHGQFF
TRBJ2-1 - TRBV29-1 - TGCAGCGTTGAAGGCCGAATCGGGGGGCAGTCCTACTATGAGCAGTTCTTC CSVEGRIGGQSYYEQFF
TRBJ2-3 - TRBV6-6 TRBD2 TGTGCCAGAAGTCCCCTTGGTGGGTGGGGGGGAGGAGATACGCAGAATTTT CARSPLGGWGGGDTQNF
TRBJ1-6 few TRBV7-9 - TGTGCCAGCAGCTCCATCAACGGTAATTCACCCCTCCACTTT CASSSINGNSPLHF
TRBJ2-1 - TRBV11-3 - TGTGCCAGCAGCTTATGGGATGGCGCTAACTCCTACAATGAGCAGTTCTTC CASSLWDGANSYNEQFF
TRBJ1-5 - TRBV12-3/TRBV12-4 - TGTGCCAGCAGTCCGGACAGTAATCAGTCCCAGCATTTT CASSPDSNQSQHF
TRBJ2-7 - TRBV6-5 - TGTGCCAGCAGTTTTAGGCAGGGAAGAGCCTACGAGCAGTACTTC CASSFRQGRAYEQYF
TRBJ1-5 many TRBV11-2 - TGTGCCAGCAGCTTTAGCGGGAATCAGCCCCAGCATTTT CASSFSGNQPQHF